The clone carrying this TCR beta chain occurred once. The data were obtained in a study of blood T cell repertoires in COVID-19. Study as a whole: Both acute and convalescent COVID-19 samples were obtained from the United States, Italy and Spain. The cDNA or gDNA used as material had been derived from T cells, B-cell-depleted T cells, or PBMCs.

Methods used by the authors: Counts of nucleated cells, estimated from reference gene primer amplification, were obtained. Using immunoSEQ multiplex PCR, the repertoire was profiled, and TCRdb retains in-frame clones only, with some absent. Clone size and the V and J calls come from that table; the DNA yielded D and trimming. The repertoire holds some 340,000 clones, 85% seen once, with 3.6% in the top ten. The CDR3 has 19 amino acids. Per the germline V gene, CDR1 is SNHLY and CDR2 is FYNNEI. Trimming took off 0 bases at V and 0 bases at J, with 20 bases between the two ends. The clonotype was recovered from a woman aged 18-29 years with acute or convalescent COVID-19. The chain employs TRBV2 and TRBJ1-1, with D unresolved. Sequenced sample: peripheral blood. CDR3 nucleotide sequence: TGTGCCAGCAGTGAAGCAATCTGGGTAACAGAGCCGATGAACACTGAAGCTTTCTTT. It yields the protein CASSEAIWVTEPMNTEAFF.